Listed here is a single T cell receptor (beta chain). What it recognizes is unknown. 5' RACE with UMI labels generated the TRB cDNA libraries. TCRdb re-called the 5' RACE reads, yielding one record per CDR3 amino acid sequence without DNA. This listing includes around 120,000 distinct CDR3 sequences. This entry is derived from a study of CXCR3-negative and CXCR3-positive naive CD8 T cells. Overall study results and limits: CXCR3-positive naive cells carried more hydrophobic TRB CDR3s than CXCR3-negative ones. Cryopreserved PBMCs had partly decreased CXCR3 expression; fresh PBMCs were used in most assays. Each naive subset displayed comparably high diversity, whereas memory CD8+ cells displayed much lower diversity. Comparison of naive CXCR3-negative and CXCR3-positive cells revealed similar TRBV-TRBJ usage, while memory cells differed.

This CDR3 is 15 amino acids long. Sequencing was carried out using naive CXCR3+ CD8+ T cells from blood. Subset of the sample: CD45RO-CCR7+CD27+CD95- naive CD8+ T cells expressing CXCR3 (TNR3+). The chain is built from TRBV12-3 or TRBV12-4 and TRBJ1-1; absent DNA, TCRdb's TRBD1 call cannot be checked. The sequence derives from a human donor in good health. Some clones in this sample may be carry-over from other donors' samples. The chain's CDR3 is CASSLKGQPNTEAFF.